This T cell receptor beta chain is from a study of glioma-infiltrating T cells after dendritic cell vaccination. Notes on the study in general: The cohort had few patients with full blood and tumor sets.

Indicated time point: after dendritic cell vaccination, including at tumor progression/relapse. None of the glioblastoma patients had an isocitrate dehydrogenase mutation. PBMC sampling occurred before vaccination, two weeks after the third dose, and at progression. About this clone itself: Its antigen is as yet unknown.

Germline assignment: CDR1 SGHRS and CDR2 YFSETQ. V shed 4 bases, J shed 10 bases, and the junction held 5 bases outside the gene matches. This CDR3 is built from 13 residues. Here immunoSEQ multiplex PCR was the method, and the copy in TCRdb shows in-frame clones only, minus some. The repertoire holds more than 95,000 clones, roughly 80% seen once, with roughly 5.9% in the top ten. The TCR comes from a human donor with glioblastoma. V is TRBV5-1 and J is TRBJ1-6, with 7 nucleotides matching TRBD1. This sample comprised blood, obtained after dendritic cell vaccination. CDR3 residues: CASSEGQTSPLHF. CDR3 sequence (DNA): TGCGCCAGCAGCGAGGGACAGACCTCACCCCTCCACTTT.